This TCR beta chain came from a study of T cells in Graves' hyperthyroidism and ophthalmopathy. The CDR3 regions of TCR beta were amplified from RNA transcripts. The HTBI primer set was used in a first-round RT-PCR of the TCR CDR3. TCRdb re-called the multiplex PCR reads with MiXCR, one entry per CDR3 protein. This table has under 500,000 distinct CDR3 sequences, over 13% appearing once. The source material was blood. The source of this sequence is a man aged 45-60 years with Graves' ophthalmopathy.

This CDR3 reads CASNQYGTGGPYEQFF. The CDR3 DNA reads TGCGCCAGCAACCAGTACGGGACAGGGGGTCCGTATGAGCAGTTCTTC. The V call is TRBV10-2, the J call TRBJ2-1; TRBD1 agrees at 11 bases. CDR1 is WSHSY, CDR2 SAAADI, per germline. This CDR3 has 16 residues. V lost 7 bases to trimming and J lost 8 bases; unmatched junction nucleotides: 13.